Listed below are T cell receptor beta chains from one sample, sequenced in a study of OX40 agonist ivuxolimab in advanced cancers. The assay was immunoSEQ multiplex PCR, and TCRdb's table has in-frame clones only and misses some. The sample yields about 80,000 clones, just under 85% seen once. Sequencing was performed on CD4+ or CD8+ T cells sorted from blood, taken in a trial of the OX40 agonist ivuxolimab. The receptor source for this set is an adult with an advanced solid tumor such as melanoma, head and neck, liver or kidney cancer. CDR3s include the opening cysteine and the closing phenylalanine or tryptophan. D genes are given only for firm matches. Size values are once, few and many counts, or a class for expanded clones, and some rows have none.

D gene | J gene | V gene | clone size | CDR3 length | CDR3 protein | CDR3 DNA
- | TRBJ1-1 | TRBV5-1 | - | 14 | CASSLKGTDTEAFF | TGCGCCAGCAGCTTAAAAGGGACCGACACTGAAGCTTTCTTT
- | TRBJ1-5 | TRBV6-1 | few | 16 | CASSEARDYSNQPQHF | TGTGCCAGCAGTGAAGCGCGCGACTATAGCAATCAGCCCCAGCATTTT
TRBD2 | TRBJ2-7 | TRBV7-2 | few | 16 | CASSYTLAGARQGQYF | TGTGCCAGCAGCTACACCCTAGCGGGGGCCCGACAGGGGCAGTACTTC
- | TRBJ1-6 | TRBV25-1 | once | 15 | CASSQRGTYNSPLHF | TGTGCCAGCAGTCAACGTGGGACCTATAATTCACCCCTCCACTTT
- | TRBJ2-7 | TRBV30 | few | 20 | CAWRGTWDGPTGRASGEQYF | TGTGCCTGGAGGGGAACTTGGGACGGGCCGACAGGCCGGGCCTCGGGAGAGCAGTACTTC
TRBD1 | TRBJ1-4 | TRBV10-1 | - | 15 | CASSLGGTDNEKLFF | TGCGCCAGCAGCTTAGGGGGCACCGATAATGAAAAACTGTTTTTT
- | TRBJ1-3 | TRBV28 | few | 14 | CASTLDSSGNTIYF | TGTGCCAGCACCCTGGACAGCTCTGGAAACACCATATATTTT
- | TRBJ1-2 | TRBV28 | - | 15 | CASSYAGLGGGGYTF | TGTGCCAGCAGTTACGCCGGGTTAGGGGGAGGTGGCTACACCTTC
- | TRBJ2-5 | TRBV11-3 | - | 15 | CASSLGDRDFETQYF | TGTGCCAGCAGCTTAGGAGACCGGGACTTTGAGACCCAGTACTTC
- | TRBJ1-6 | TRBV2 | once | 12 | CASSEGYSPLHF | TGTGCCAGCAGTGAAGGGTATTCACCCCTCCACTTT
- | TRBJ2-7 | TRBV5-1 | - | 14 | CASSPQGGYYEQYF | TGCGCCAGCAGCCCCCAGGGTGGTTACTACGAGCAGTACTTC
- | TRBJ1-2 | TRBV4-3 | once | 11 | CASSQGTAATF | TGCGCCAGCAGCCAAGGAACCGCGGCCACCTTC
- | TRBJ1-2 | TRBV7-2 | - | 13 | CASSLDRRNGYTF | TGTGCCAGCAGCTTAGACAGGCGGAATGGCTACACCTTC
TRBD1 | TRBJ1-5 | TRBV28 | - | 15 | CASSRPKTGDQPQHF | TGTGCCAGCAGTCGACCTAAGACAGGGGACCAGCCCCAGCATTTT
TRBD1 | TRBJ2-4 | TRBV15 | - | 15 | CATPRTGLAKNIQYF | TGTGCCACTCCGAGGACAGGACTAGCCAAAAACATTCAGTACTTC
TRBD2 | TRBJ2-4 | TRBV4-1 | many | 18 | CASSPWELAGGAKNIQYF | TGCGCCAGCAGCCCGTGGGAACTAGCGGGAGGAGCCAAAAACATTCAGTACTTC
- | TRBJ2-2 | TRBV11-3 | - | 15 | CASSFQNANTGELFF | TGTGCCAGCAGCTTTCAAAACGCGAACACCGGGGAGCTGTTTTTT
- | TRBJ2-5 | TRBV30 | - | 11 | CAWSVQETQYF | TGTGCCTGGAGTGTACAAGAGACCCAGTACTTC
- | TRBJ2-1 | TRBV4-3 | - | 13 | CASSQRGWNEQFF | TGCGCCAGCAGCCAAAGGGGCTGGAATGAGCAGTTCTTC
- | TRBJ2-7 | TRBV7-2 | - | 14 | CASSPPGESGEQYF | TGTGCCAGCAGCCCCCCGGGGGAATCGGGCGAGCAGTACTTC
- | TRBJ1-1 | TRBV27 | few | 14 | CASSYRGRDTEAFF | TGTGCCAGCAGTTATCGGGGGAGGGACACTGAAGCTTTCTTT
TRBD1 | TRBJ1-6 | TRBV7-9 | - | 15 | CASSLAGQGYSPLHF | TGTGCCAGCAGCCTCGCCGGACAGGGATACTCACCCCTCCACTTT
- | TRBJ2-3 | TRBV19 | - | 12 | CASSTFPDTQYF | TGTGCCAGTAGTACCTTCCCAGATACGCAGTATTTT
TRBD1 | TRBJ2-7 | TRBV28 | - | 14 | CASSIPGQSYEQYF | TGTGCCAGCAGTATCCCGGGACAGTCCTACGAGCAGTACTTC
TRBD1 | TRBJ1-6 | TRBV5-4 | - | 16 | CASSLEPGQSNSPLHF | TGTGCCAGCAGCTTGGAGCCGGGACAGAGCAATTCACCCCTCCACTTT
TRBD1 | TRBJ2-2 | TRBV6-6 | few | 16 | CASSWGQGRNTGELFF | TGTGCCAGCAGTTGGGGACAGGGGCGAAACACCGGGGAGCTGTTTTTT
TRBD1 | TRBJ1-1 | TRBV5-1 | - | 13 | CASSSGQGGGAFF | TGCGCCAGCAGCAGCGGACAGGGCGGGGGGGCTTTCTTT
- | TRBJ2-2 | TRBV15 | - | 17 | CATSRRESFIGGGELFF | TGTGCCACCAGCAGAAGGGAATCGTTCATTGGGGGCGGGGAGCTGTTTTTT